This entry features one T cell receptor (beta chain) sequence. The sample is drawn from a study of PD-L1 blockade in urothelial cancer. As for the study in general: A median blood sample held roughly 150,000 T cells and tens of thousands of unique TCRs.

Assay: immunoSEQ multiplex PCR; the TCRdb copy retains only in-frame clones and omits some. The sample consists of 90,000 to 120,000 clones, about 90% of them appearing once. Germline V gives CDR1 SGDLS, CDR2 YYNGEE. The CDR3 covers 16 residues. Trimming took 3 bases from V and 3 from J, leaving 17 bases between them. Peripheral blood mononuclear cells were collected from every patient before and during treatment, yielding between 1 and 8 samples per patient. The V gene is TRBV9, the J gene TRBJ2-3; weak D call: TRBD1 (6 bases). Source: PBMCs, taken around atezolizumab (anti-PD-L1) treatment. This receptor was taken from a woman aged 80 or older with urothelial cancer. CDR3 amino acids: CASSAVRDRTTDTQYF. In DNA, the CDR3 is TGTGCCAGCAGCGCCGTTCGTGACAGGACGACAGATACGCAGTATTTT.